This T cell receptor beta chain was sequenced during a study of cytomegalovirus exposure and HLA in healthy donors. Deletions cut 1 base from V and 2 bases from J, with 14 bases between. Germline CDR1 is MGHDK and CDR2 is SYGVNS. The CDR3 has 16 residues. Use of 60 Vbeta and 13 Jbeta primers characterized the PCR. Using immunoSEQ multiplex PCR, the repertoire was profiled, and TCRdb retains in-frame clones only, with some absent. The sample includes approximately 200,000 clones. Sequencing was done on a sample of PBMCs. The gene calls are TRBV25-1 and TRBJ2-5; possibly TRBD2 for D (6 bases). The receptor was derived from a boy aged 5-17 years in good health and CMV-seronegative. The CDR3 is CASSEFVGAGQETQYF. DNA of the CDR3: TGTGCCAGCAGTGAATTTGTCGGTGCGGGGCAAGAGACCCAGTACTTC.